This T cell receptor beta chain was obtained from a study of control samples from healthy donors and cancer patients. The CDR3 loop spans 15 amino acids. Between the trimmed V and J ends, which lost 8 bases and 0 bases, there was a span of 14 bases. The germline gives CDR1 MNHEY, CDR2 SVGAGI. Generated by immunoSEQ multiplex PCR, the TCRdb table keeps only in-frame clones and is missing some. The table has 210,000 or so clones, roughly nine tenths seen once. J is TRBJ1-3 and V is TRBV6-5; D is unclear. This TCR was sampled from a man aged 25-45 years in good health. The sample consisted of blood. The CDR3 DNA reads TGTGCCAGCCCGAAGGACGGGAGCTCTGGAAACACCATATATTTT. Its translation is CASPKDGSSGNTIYF.